The sequence of this T cell receptor (beta chain) was determined in a study of T cells in Graves' hyperthyroidism and ophthalmopathy. CDR1 and CDR2 from the germline V gene are DFQATT and SNEGSKA (reference sequence). After removal of 2 bases from V and 4 bases from J, the junction contained 10 bases not matched to a gene. There are 15 residues in the CDR3. Clinical symptoms, serum thyroxine and TRAb, thyroid ultrasound and orbital computed tomography together formed the diagnostic basis. Fresh peripheral blood, roughly 10 ml of it, supplied the PBMCs. The TCR beta CDR3 regions underwent amplification using RNA transcripts as the source. HTBI primers were used for first-round RT-PCR of the TCR CDR3. TCRdb passed the multiplex PCR reads through MiXCR, listing each CDR3 protein once. The sample consists of 490,000 or so distinct CDR3 sequences, just under 20% of them appearing once. In this sample, this clonotype turned up many times.

What was sequenced was blood. The receptor comes from a man in his forties with Graves' ophthalmopathy. The chain combines TRBV20-1 with TRBJ1-1, with 7 positions matching TRBD1. The CDR3 DNA is TGCAGTGCTAGAACTACAGGGGTCCTAGGCACTGAAGCTTTCTTT. Its translation: CSARTTGVLGTEAFF.